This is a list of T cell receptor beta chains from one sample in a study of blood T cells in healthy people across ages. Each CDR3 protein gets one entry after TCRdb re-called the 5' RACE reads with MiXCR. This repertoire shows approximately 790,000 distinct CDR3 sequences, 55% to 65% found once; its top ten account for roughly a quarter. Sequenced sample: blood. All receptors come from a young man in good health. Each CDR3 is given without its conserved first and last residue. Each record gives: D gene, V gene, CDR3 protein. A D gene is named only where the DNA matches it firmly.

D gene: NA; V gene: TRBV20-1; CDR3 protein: SAPAGDPYEQY
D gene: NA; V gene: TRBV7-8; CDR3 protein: ASSLSGAGRGNTEAF
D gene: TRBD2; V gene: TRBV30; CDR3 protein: AWSEAGGSLPYNEQF
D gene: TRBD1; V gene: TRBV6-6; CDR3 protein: ASSLHRGWTEAF
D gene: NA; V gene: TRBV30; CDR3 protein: AWSVRGRGYT
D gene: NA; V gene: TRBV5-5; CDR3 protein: ASSWSWYNEQF
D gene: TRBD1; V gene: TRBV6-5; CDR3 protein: ASSYAGQGGETQY
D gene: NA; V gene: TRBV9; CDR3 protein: ASSGLSYISGANVLT
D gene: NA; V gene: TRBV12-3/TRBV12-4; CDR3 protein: ASRIGGSNYGYT
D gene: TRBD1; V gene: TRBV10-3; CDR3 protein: AIGTEINTGELF
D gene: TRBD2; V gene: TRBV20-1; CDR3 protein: SALRGGSYEQY
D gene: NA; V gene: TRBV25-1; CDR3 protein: ASSENTGSYNEQF
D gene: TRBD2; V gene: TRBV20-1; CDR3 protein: SAAVRSSGGVHEQF
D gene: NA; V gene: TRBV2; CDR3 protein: ASRDTSYGYT
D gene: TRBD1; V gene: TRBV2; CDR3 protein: ASSETGGEANVLT
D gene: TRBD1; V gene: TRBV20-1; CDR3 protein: SGWDRASYEQY